A single TCR beta chain is shown here with its context. There are 15 residues in the CDR3. Losses at the gene ends were 3 bases for V and 4 bases for J; bases not matched to a gene: 7. Per germline, CDR1 SGHAT and CDR2 FQNNGV. The data stem from a study of cytomegalovirus exposure and HLA in healthy donors. The PCR employed 60 Vbeta primers together with 13 Jbeta primers. The repertoire was sequenced with immunoSEQ multiplex PCR; TCRdb's copy has only in-frame clones and lacks some. This repertoire shows about 140,000 clones, roughly four fifths found once; its top ten account for 4.9%. The sequenced sample was PBMCs. V gene TRBV11-2 combines with J gene TRBJ2-5, with 8 bases fitting TRBD2. The receptor was derived from a woman between 50 and 59 years old in good health and CMV-seronegative. CDR3 sequence: CASSFQRGSGETQYF. The DNA for the CDR3 is TGTGCCAGCAGCTTTCAGCGGGGGAGTGGAGAGACCCAGTACTTC. Supplemented by reference TRBV11-2 and TRBJ2-5, the full variable domain reads EAGVAQSPRYKIIEKRQSVAFWCNPISGHATLYWYQQILGQGPKLLIQFQNNGVVDDSQLPKDRFSAERLKGVDSTLKIQPAKLEDSAVYLCASSFQRGSGETQYFGPGTRLLVL.